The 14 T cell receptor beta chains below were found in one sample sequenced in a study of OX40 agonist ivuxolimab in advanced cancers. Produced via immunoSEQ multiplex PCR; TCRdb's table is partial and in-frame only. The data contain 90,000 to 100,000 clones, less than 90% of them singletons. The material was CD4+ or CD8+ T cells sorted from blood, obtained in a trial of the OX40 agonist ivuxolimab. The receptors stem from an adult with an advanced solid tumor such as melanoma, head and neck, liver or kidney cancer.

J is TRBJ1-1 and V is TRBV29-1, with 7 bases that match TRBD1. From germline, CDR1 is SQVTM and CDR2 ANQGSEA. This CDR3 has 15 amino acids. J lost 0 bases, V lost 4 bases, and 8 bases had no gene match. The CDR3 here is CSVVPGQYLNTEAFF. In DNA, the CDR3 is TGCAGCGTTGTTCCGGGACAGTACTTGAACACTGAAGCTTTCTTT.

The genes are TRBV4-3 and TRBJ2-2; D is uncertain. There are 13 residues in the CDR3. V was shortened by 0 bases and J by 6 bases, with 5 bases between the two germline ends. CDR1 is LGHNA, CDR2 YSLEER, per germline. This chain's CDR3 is CASSQEIPGELFF. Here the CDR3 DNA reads TGCGCCAGCAGCCAAGAAATCCCCGGGGAGCTGTTTTTT.

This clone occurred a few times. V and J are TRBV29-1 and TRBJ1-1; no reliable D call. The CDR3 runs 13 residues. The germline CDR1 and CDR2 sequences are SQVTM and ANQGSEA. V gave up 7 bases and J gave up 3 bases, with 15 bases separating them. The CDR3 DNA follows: TGCAGCGCCCTGTGGGGAAAGGACACTGAAGCTTTCTTT. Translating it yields CSALWGKDTEAFF.

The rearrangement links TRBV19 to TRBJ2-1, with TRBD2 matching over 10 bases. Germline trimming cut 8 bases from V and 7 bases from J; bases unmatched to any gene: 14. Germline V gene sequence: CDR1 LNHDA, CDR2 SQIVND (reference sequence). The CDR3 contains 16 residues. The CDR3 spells CASEVGWSSGRNEQFF. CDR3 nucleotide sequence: TGTGCCAGTGAAGTAGGTTGGTCTAGCGGGAGAAATGAGCAGTTCTTC. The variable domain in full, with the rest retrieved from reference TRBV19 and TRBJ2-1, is DGGITQSPKYLFRKEGQNVTLSCEQNLNHDAMYWYRQDPGQGLRLIYYSQIVNDFQKGDIAEGYSVSREKKESFPLTVTSAQKNPTAFYLCASEVGWSSGRNEQFFGPGTRLTVL.

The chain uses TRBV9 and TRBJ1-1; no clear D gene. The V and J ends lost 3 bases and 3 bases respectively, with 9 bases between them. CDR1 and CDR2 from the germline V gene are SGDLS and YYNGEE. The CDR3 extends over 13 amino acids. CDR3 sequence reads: CASSGKDDTEAFF. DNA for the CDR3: TGTGCCAGCAGCGGGAAGGATGACACTGAAGCTTTCTTT.

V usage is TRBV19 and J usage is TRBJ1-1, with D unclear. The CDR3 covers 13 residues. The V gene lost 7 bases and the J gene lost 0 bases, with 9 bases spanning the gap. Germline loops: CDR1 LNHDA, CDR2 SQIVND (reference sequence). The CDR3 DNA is TGTGCCAGTATTGGGGTTATGAACACTGAAGCTTTCTTT. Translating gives CASIGVMNTEAFF.

CDR3 protein: CASTQIQGSGNTIYF. DNA for the CDR3: TGTGCCAGTACCCAAATCCAGGGCTCTGGAAACACCATATATTTT. The V and J genes are TRBV19 and TRBJ1-3; tentatively, D is TRBD1 (5 bases). CDR1 and CDR2 (germline): LNHDA, SQIVND (reference sequence). The CDR3 sequence is 15 residues long. Trimming took 7 bases from V and 0 from J, leaving 13 bases between them.

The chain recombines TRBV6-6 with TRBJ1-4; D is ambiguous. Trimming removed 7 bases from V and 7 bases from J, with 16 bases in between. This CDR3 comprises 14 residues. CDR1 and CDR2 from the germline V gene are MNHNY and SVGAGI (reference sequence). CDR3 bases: TGTGCCAGCACCCCCAGCGGAGGGAGTGAAAAACTGTTTTTT. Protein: CASTPSGGSEKLFF.

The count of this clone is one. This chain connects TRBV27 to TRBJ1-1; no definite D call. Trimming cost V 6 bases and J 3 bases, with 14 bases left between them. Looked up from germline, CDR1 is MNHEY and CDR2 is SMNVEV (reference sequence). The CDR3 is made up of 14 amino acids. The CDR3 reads CASRSRTDYTEAFF. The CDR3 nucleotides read TGTGCCAGCAGAAGTCGGACCGATTACACTGAAGCTTTCTTT.

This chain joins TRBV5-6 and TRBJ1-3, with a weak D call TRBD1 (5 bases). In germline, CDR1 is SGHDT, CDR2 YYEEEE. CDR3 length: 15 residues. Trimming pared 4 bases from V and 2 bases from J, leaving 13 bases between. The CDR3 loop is CASSLRGVAGNTIYF. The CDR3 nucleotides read TGTGCCAGCAGCCTTCGAGGGGTGGCTGGAAACACCATATATTTT.

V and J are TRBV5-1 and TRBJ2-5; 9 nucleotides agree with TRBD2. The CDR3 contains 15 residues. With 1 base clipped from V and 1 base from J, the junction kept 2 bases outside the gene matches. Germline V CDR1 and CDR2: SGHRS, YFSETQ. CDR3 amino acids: CASSLSSGAQETQYF. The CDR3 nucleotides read TGCGCCAGCAGCTTGTCTAGCGGGGCCCAAGAGACCCAGTACTTC.

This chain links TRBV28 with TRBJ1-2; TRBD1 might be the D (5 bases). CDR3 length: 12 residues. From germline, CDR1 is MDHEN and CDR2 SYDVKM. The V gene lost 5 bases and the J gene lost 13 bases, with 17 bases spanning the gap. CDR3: CASSPGAGVGTF. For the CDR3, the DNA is TGTGCCAGCAGTCCTGGGGCGGGAGTGGGCACCTTC.

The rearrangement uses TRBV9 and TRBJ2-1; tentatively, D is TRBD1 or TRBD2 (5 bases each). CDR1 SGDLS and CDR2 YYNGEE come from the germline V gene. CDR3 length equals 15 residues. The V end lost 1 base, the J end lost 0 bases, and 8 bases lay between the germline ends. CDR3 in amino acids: CASSVWGSSYNEQFF. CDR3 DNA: TGTGCCAGCAGCGTATGGGGGAGCTCCTACAATGAGCAGTTCTTC.

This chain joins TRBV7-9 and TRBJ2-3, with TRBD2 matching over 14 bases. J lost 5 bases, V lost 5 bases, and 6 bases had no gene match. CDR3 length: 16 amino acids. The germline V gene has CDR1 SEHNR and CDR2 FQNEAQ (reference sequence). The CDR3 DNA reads TGTGCCAGCAGCCCAGCGGGACTAGCGGGAGTAGATACGCAGTATTTT. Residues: CASSPAGLAGVDTQYF.